These 14 T cell receptor beta chains share one sample of origin, sequenced in a study of cytomegalovirus exposure and HLA in healthy donors (dated by TCRdb to about 2017). The receptor library was made with the immunoSEQ multiplex PCR assay. For the multiplex PCR, a mixture combining 60 forward primers for TCR Vbeta segments and 13 reverse primers for TCR Jbeta segments was used. TCRdb took this table from immuneACCESS and kept in-frame rearrangements with V and J called. Such tables lack part of the clones; where checked against another copy, unresolved V genes explain under half of the gap, and the rest is unexplained. In this sample the table shows 95,000 to 110,000 clones, over 80% of which occur a single time. The top ten hold approximately 2.6% of the sample. Specimen: PBMCs. The source is a man aged 25-45 years in good health and CMV-seropositive.

The chain links TRBV19 to TRBJ2-1; 8 nucleotides agree with TRBD2. This CDR3 has 13 amino acids. After removal of 2 bases from V and 6 bases from J, the junction contained 0 bases not matched to a gene. Germline V gene lookup returns CDR1 LNHDA and CDR2 SQIVND (reference sequence). Here the CDR3 DNA reads TGTGCCAGTAGTATACTAGCGGGCAATGAGCAGTTCTTC. It codes for CASSILAGNEQFF. Together with reference TRBV19 and TRBJ2-1, the CDR3 gives the full variable domain: DGGITQSPKYLFRKEGQNVTLSCEQNLNHDAMYWYRQDPGQGLRLIYYSQIVNDFQKGDIAEGYSVSREKKESFPLTVTSAQKNPTAFYLCASSILAGNEQFFGPGTRLTVL.

The rearrangement uses TRBV7-8 and TRBJ1-6; 7 positions agree with TRBD1. Unmatched junction bases numbered 6, after V lost 5 bases and J lost 5 bases. Germline CDR1 is SGHVS and CDR2 is FQNEAQ. This CDR3 region has 15 residues. Here the CDR3 DNA reads TGTGCCAGCAGCACAGGGGCTACGGATAATTCACCCCTCCACTTT. Protein: CASSTGATDNSPLHF.

V is TRBV5-1 and J is TRBJ2-7; D possibly corresponds to TRBD2 (6 bases). The V end was cut by 0 bases, the J end by 6 bases, with 13 bases between. In germline, CDR1 is SGHRS, CDR2 YFSETQ. This CDR3 contains 14 residues. CDR3 sequence reads: CASSLALVGGEQYF. CDR3 bases: TGCGCCAGCAGCTTGGCCTTGGTGGGGGGCGAGCAGTACTTC.

J is TRBJ2-5 and V is TRBV6-5, with 10 bases aligning to TRBD1. Matching the DNA end better, TRBJ2-7 makes the J call doubtful. The germline gives CDR1 MNHEY, CDR2 SVGAGI. This CDR3 is 15 amino acids long. The CDR3 DNA is TGTGCCAGCAGTCGAGCGGGACAGGGGTACTACGAGCAGTACTTC. Amino acids: CASSRAGQGYYEQYF.

V usage is TRBV10-1 and J usage is TRBJ2-7, with TRBD2 matching 7 bases. From germline, CDR1 is WNHNN and CDR2 SYGVQD (reference sequence). V lost 5 bases and J lost 2; bases outside the gene matches: 6. The CDR3 is 14 residues long. This chain's CDR3 is CASSTGGNPYEQYF. The CDR3 region has the DNA TGCGCCAGCAGTACCGGGGGGAATCCCTACGAGCAGTACTTC.

The chain joins TRBV7-8 to TRBJ2-7; 8 bases match TRBD1. Trimming cost V 6 bases and J 4 bases; bases outside gene matches: 11. Germline assignment: CDR1 SGHVS and CDR2 FQNEAQ. The CDR3 spans 15 residues. CDR3 in DNA: TGTGCCAGCAGGAAGCGGACAGGGCTTCAATACGAGCAGTACTTC. Protein product: CASRKRTGLQYEQYF.

The chain couples TRBV5-4 to TRBJ2-7; D perhaps matches TRBD1 (6 bases). Trimming removed 0 bases at V and 0 bases at J, with 13 bases between. The germline V gene has CDR1 SGHNT and CDR2 YYREEE (reference sequence). CDR3 size: 16 residues. CDR3 coding DNA: TGTGCCAGCAGCTTGGGACAGGACCCGAGCTCCTACGAGCAGTACTTC. It encodes CASSLGQDPSSYEQYF.

The CDR3 DNA is TGTGCCTGGGGGTCCGGGACAGGGGCCAGAGGGTATGGCTACACCTTC. Its translation is CAWGSGTGARGYGYTF. The V call is TRBV30, the J call TRBJ1-2, with TRBD1 identical over 10 bases. The CDR3 extends over 16 amino acids. Germline V gene lookup returns CDR1 GTSNPN and CDR2 SVGIG (reference sequence). V lost 5 bases to trimming and J lost 5 bases; unmatched junction nucleotides: 14. Using reference TRBV30 and TRBJ1-2 for the parts outside the CDR3, the full variable domain is SQTIHQWPATLVQPVGSPLSLECTVEGTSNPNLYWYRQAAGRGLQLLFYSVGIGQISSEVPQNLSASRPQDRQFILSSKKLLLSDSGFYLCAWGSGTGARGYGYTFGSGTRLTVV.

The genes are TRBV5-8 and TRBJ1-1, with 9 positions matching TRBD1. The trim removed 4 bases at V and 4 bases at J, leaving 8 bases unmatched. The CDR3 contains 15 residues. Germline V gives CDR1 SGHTS, CDR2 YDEGEE. As DNA, the CDR3 is TGTGCCAGCAGCCTGGACAGGGGAGTGGGCACTGAAGCTTTCTTT. The encoded protein is CASSLDRGVGTEAFF.

The genes are TRBV6-5 and TRBJ2-2, with no clear D. The germline gives CDR1 MNHEY, CDR2 SVGAGI. The V end was cut by 5 bases, the J end by 2 bases, with 9 bases between. The CDR3 loop spans 14 amino acids. CDR3 in DNA: TGTGCCAGCAGTATTACACCTAACACCGGGGAGCTGTTTTTT. It translates to CASSITPNTGELFF.

CDR3 amino acids: CASRGLAVTIQETQYF. The CDR3 region has the DNA TGTGCCAGCAGAGGTCTAGCGGTGACTATCCAAGAGACCCAGTACTTC. This rearrangement joins TRBV2 to TRBJ2-5, with 7 bases fitting TRBD2. There are 16 residues in the CDR3. The junction had 11 bases not matched to a gene; V was cut back by 6 bases and J by 1 base. Germline CDR1 is SNHLY and CDR2 is FYNNEI.

The chain employs TRBV5-1 and TRBJ2-7, with D maybe TRBD1 (5 bases). CDR3 length: 13 residues. Trimming shortened V by 0 bases and J by 4 bases, and 8 bases separated the two germline ends. CDR1 and CDR2 from the germline V gene are SGHRS and YFSETQ. The CDR3, as DNA: TGCGCCAGCAGCTTGGGGGGCGGATACGAGCAGTACTTC. Its protein is CASSLGGGYEQYF.

The chain employs TRBV5-1 and TRBJ2-3, with TRBD2 as a possible D gene (6 bases). The CDR3 spans 15 residues. CDR1 and CDR2 (germline): SGHRS, YFSETQ. V was clipped by 2 bases and J by 3 bases, with 13 bases between them. CDR3 loop: CASSFTTSRTDTQYF. CDR3 coding DNA: TGCGCCAGCAGCTTTACGACTAGTAGAACAGATACGCAGTATTTT. The full variable domain, in which reference TRBV5-1 and TRBJ2-3 provide the parts outside the CDR3, is KAGVTQTPRYLIKTRGQQVTLSCSPISGHRSVSWYQQTPGQGLQFLFEYFSETQRNKGNFPGRFSGRQFSNSRSEMNVSTLELGDSALYLCASSFTTSRTDTQYFGPGTRLTVL.

The chain employs TRBV19 and TRBJ2-2; D unclear. This CDR3 spans 15 amino acids. Trimming stripped 3 bases from V and 5 bases from J, with 13 bases between. Germline-derived CDR1 and CDR2 are LNHDA and SQIVND (reference sequence). The CDR3 nucleotides read TGTGCCAGTAGTATTGCGTGGTACGGGACCGGGGAGCTGTTTTTT. Protein sequence: CASSIAWYGTGELFF.